Following are 17 T cell receptor beta chains from one sample sequenced in a study of T cell responses to AZD1222 COVID-19 vaccine. Generated by immunoSEQ multiplex PCR, the TCRdb table keeps only in-frame clones and is missing some. The sample holds around 140,000 clones, 80% to 90% seen once. Sequences were derived from peripheral blood, sampled on day 0 of AZD1222 vaccination. The receptors stem from an adult in good health.

This clone has just one count. The chain links TRBV28 to TRBJ1-5; D unresolved. The V gene's germline CDR1 is MDHEN and CDR2 SYDVKM. The CDR3 length is 17 residues. V dropped 1 base and J dropped 4 bases, with 17 bases sitting between them. The CDR3 protein is CASSLFSFRVGNQPQHF. The CDR3 region has the DNA TGTGCCAGCAGTTTATTCAGTTTCCGGGTCGGGAATCAGCCCCAGCATTTT. The variable domain in full, completed from reference TRBV28 and TRBJ1-5, reads DVKVTQSSRYLVKRTGEKVFLECVQDMDHENMFWYRQDPGLGLRLIYFSYDVKMKEKGDIPEGYSVSREKKERFSLILESASTNQTSMYLCASSLFSFRVGNQPQHFGDGTRLSIL.

This clone came up a few times. The rearrangement joins TRBV6-5 to TRBJ1-2; weak D call: TRBD1 (6 bases). Germline V gives CDR1 MNHEY, CDR2 SVGAGI. This CDR3 has 13 residues. V was trimmed by 7 bases and J by 4 bases, leaving 13 bases between them. The CDR3 DNA sequence: TGTGCCAGCACCGGGGGGCGCAGCTATGGCTACACCTTC. Encoded protein: CASTGGRSYGYTF.

V is TRBV10-3 and J is TRBJ1-2, with 9 nucleotides matching TRBD1. The trim removed 0 bases at V and 4 bases at J, leaving 6 bases unmatched. The CDR3 covers 16 residues. Germline values: CDR1 ENHRY, CDR2 SYGVKD. CDR3 bases: TGTGCCATCAGTGAGTCCGGGACAGGGATAAGCTATGGCTACACCTTC. It codes for CAISESGTGISYGYTF.

The V gene is TRBV6-5, the J gene TRBJ2-2; TRBD2 aligns across 9 bases. From germline, CDR1 is MNHEY and CDR2 SVGAGI. The CDR3 sequence is 14 residues long. V gave up 7 bases and J gave up 6 bases; unmatched junction bases: 6. The CDR3 bases are TGTGCCAGCAACCCACGCGGGGGGGCCGGGGAGCTGTTTTTT. The encoded protein is CASNPRGGAGELFF.

The rearrangement uses TRBV6-5 and TRBJ1-2; D gene uncertain. This CDR3 region has 13 residues. Per germline, CDR1 MNHEY and CDR2 SVGAGI. The V end lost 4 bases, the J end lost 8 bases, and 14 bases lay between the germline ends. CDR3 residues: CASSLVGDGGYTF. The DNA for the CDR3 is TGTGCCAGCAGTTTAGTCGGTGACGGCGGCTACACCTTC.

DNA for the CDR3: TGTGCCACCGGGGCGGGAGGTGTCACAGATACGCAGTATTTT. Its protein product is CATGAGGVTDTQYF. The rearrangement uses TRBV19 and TRBJ2-3, with 8 bases aligning to TRBD2. Germline loops: CDR1 LNHDA, CDR2 SQIVND (reference sequence). The CDR3 extends over 14 amino acids. V lost 10 bases and J lost 2; bases outside the gene matches: 8.

The genes are TRBV28 and TRBJ2-7, with D possibly matching TRBD1 (5 bases). CDR1 is MDHEN, CDR2 SYDVKM, per germline. The CDR3 has 13 residues. V dropped 3 bases and J dropped 8 bases, with 14 bases sitting between them. DNA for the CDR3: TGTGCCAGCAGTTTGAGGACACCTCAGCAGCAGTACTTC. The encoded protein is CASSLRTPQQQYF.

CDR3 in amino acids: CASSARATRGPNTEAFF. The CDR3 DNA reads TGTGCCAGCAGTGCCCGGGCCACACGGGGCCCGAACACTGAAGCTTTCTTT. This chain joins TRBV6-1 and TRBJ1-1, with a possible D match to TRBD1 (5 bases). Germline V gives CDR1 MNHNS, CDR2 SASEGT. The CDR3 is 17 amino acids. V was pared by 4 bases and J by 1 base, with 19 bases between.

CDR3 DNA: TGTGCCAGTACTGGTGTTCAGAGTCAGCCCCAGCATTTT. Its protein product is CASTGVQSQPQHF. The chain recombines TRBV19 with TRBJ1-5; D is unresolved. CDR1 is LNHDA, CDR2 SQIVND, per germline (reference sequence). The CDR3 consists of 13 residues. Trimming took 7 bases from V and 6 from J, leaving 13 bases between them.

V is TRBV28 and J is TRBJ2-3, with 11 bases identical to TRBD2. Germline CDR1 is MDHEN and CDR2 is SYDVKM. V shed 3 bases and J 6 bases; nucleotides not matched to a gene: 11. This CDR3 has 17 amino acids. The DNA of the CDR3 is TGTGCCAGCAGTTTTTCTGGCCCACTAGCGGGAGAGGATACGCAGTATTTT. Protein: CASSFSGPLAGEDTQYF.

In nucleotides, the CDR3 is TGCGCCAGCAGCCAAGATCGAGGGGGACAGCAAGAGACCCAGTACTTC. It specifies CASSQDRGGQQETQYF. V gene TRBV4-1 combines with J gene TRBJ2-5, with 7 bases that match TRBD1. This CDR3 comprises 16 residues. Germline CDR1 is MGHRA and CDR2 is YSYEKL. J gave up 2 bases and V 0 bases, and 6 bases lay outside the gene matches.

The V call is TRBV19, the J call TRBJ2-6, with D possibly being TRBD1 or TRBD2 (6 bases each). Per the germline V gene, CDR1 is LNHDA and CDR2 is SQIVND (reference sequence). The CDR3 sequence is 15 residues long. Trimming stripped 6 bases from V and 4 bases from J, with 13 bases between. CDR3 residues: CASRNREVGANVLTF. Written as DNA, the CDR3 is TGTGCCAGTAGGAACAGGGAGGTCGGGGCCAACGTCCTGACTTTC.

The J gene is TRBJ1-2, the V gene TRBV5-1; D not certain. Trimming shortened V by 5 bases and J by 8 bases, and 22 bases separated the two germline ends. Germline V lookup: CDR1 SGHRS, CDR2 YFSETQ. There are 15 residues in the CDR3. The CDR3 spells CASRPPSTDRLGYTF. The CDR3 DNA reads TGCGCCAGCAGGCCTCCGAGTACGGACCGTTTGGGCTACACCTTC.

V and J are TRBV7-2 and TRBJ2-3; 9 bases map to TRBD2. This CDR3 comprises 19 residues. V shed 3 bases and J 5 bases; nucleotides not matched to a gene: 18. Germline CDR1 reads SGHTA; CDR2 reads FQGNSA. CDR3 loop: CASSFGPGYTSGPLDTQYF. As DNA, the CDR3 is TGTGCCAGCAGCTTCGGGCCCGGGTATACTAGCGGGCCCCTAGATACGCAGTATTTT. Based on the CDR3 plus reference TRBV7-2 and TRBJ2-3, the full variable domain is GAGVSQSPSNKVTEKGKDVELRCDPISGHTALYWYRQSLGQGLEFLIYFQGNSAPDKSGLPSDRFSAERTGGSVSTLTIQRTQQEDSAVYLCASSFGPGYTSGPLDTQYFGPGTRLTVL.

The chain links TRBV10-1 to TRBJ2-3; D possibly corresponds to TRBD1 (6 bases). The CDR3 has 15 amino acids. Germline CDR1 is WNHNN and CDR2 is SYGVQD (reference sequence). Trimming took 6 bases from V and 2 from J, leaving 15 bases between them. The CDR3 nucleotides read TGCGCCAGCAGCCACCAACAGGGTTTCACAGATACGCAGTATTTT. Its translation is CASSHQQGFTDTQYF.

Of note for this clone: The same CDR3 arises from other DNA sequences in this sample as well. This chain connects TRBV19 to TRBJ1-5; D is ambiguous. Trimming cost V 3 bases and J 2 bases, with 2 bases left between them. The CDR3 length is 12 residues. The germline gives CDR1 LNHDA, CDR2 SQIVND (reference sequence). The CDR3 is CASSIGNQPQHF. The DNA of the CDR3 is TGTGCCAGTAGTATCGGCAATCAGCCCCAGCATTTT.

The gene calls are TRBV10-1 and TRBJ1-1; no clear D. Deletions cut 3 bases from V and 7 bases from J, with 9 bases between. This CDR3 is 12 amino acids long. The germline gives CDR1 WNHNN, CDR2 SYGVQD (reference sequence). The CDR3 is CASSENLREAFF. The CDR3 DNA sequence: TGCGCCAGCAGTGAAAACCTGCGTGAAGCTTTCTTT.